The 15 T cell receptor beta chains reported below all come from one sample, sequenced in a study of blood T cell repertoires in COVID-19 (dated by TCRdb to about 2020). To prepare the library, the immunoSEQ multiplex PCR assay was applied. TCRdb holds this immuneACCESS table with in-frame rearrangements only. Some clones are missing; in checked studies, unresolved V genes explain under half, and the rest has no known cause. The sample table holds 150,000 to 200,000 clones, of which 80% to 90% were seen once. Around 12% of the sample is taken by the ten largest. The sequenced sample was peripheral blood. The source of these receptors is a woman between 65 and 79 years old with COVID-19, enrolled during active disease.

This chain links TRBV19 with TRBJ1-3; TRBD1 matches at 9 bases. This CDR3 is built from 15 residues. Per the germline V gene, CDR1 is LNHDA and CDR2 is SQIVND (reference sequence). Germline trimming cut 6 bases from V and 0 bases from J; bases unmatched to any gene: 3. This CDR3 reads CASSRTGVSGNTIYF. In nucleotides, the CDR3 is TGTGCCAGTAGCAGGACAGGGGTCTCTGGAAACACCATATATTTT.

V gene TRBV5-1 combines with J gene TRBJ1-1, with 7 bases identical to TRBD1. V shed 0 bases, J shed 0 bases, and the junction held 5 bases outside the gene matches. Germline assignment: CDR1 SGHRS and CDR2 YFSETQ. This CDR3 contains 16 residues. The CDR3 here is CASSLEGALVNTEAFF. The CDR3 nucleotides are TGCGCCAGCAGCTTGGAGGGGGCTTTGGTGAACACTGAAGCTTTCTTT.

Only a few counts were recorded for this clone. V gene TRBV29-1 combines with J gene TRBJ1-5; D might be TRBD1 (6 bases). This CDR3 comprises 12 residues. V dropped 4 bases and J dropped 4 bases, with 8 bases sitting between them. Germline V gene data show CDR1 as SQVTM and CDR2 as ANQGSEA. DNA of the CDR3: TGCAGCGTTGTAACAGGGAATCAGCCCCAGCATTTT. It is translated as CSVVTGNQPQHF.

The chain joins TRBV7-9 to TRBJ2-1, with 9 bases matching TRBD1. With V trimmed by 5 bases and J by 9 bases, 8 bases remained unmatched. The CDR3 covers 14 residues. Germline-derived CDR1 and CDR2 are SEHNR and FQNEAQ (reference sequence). The CDR3 sequence: CASSNRDREIEQFF. Written as DNA, the CDR3 is TGTGCCAGCAGCAACCGGGACAGGGAAATTGAGCAGTTCTTC.

The chain carries TRBV2 and TRBJ2-2, with TRBD2 identical over 9 bases. The CDR3 runs to 16 residues. Germline CDR1 SNHLY, CDR2 FYNNEI. With V trimmed by 6 bases and J by 7 bases, 12 bases remained unmatched. Here the CDR3 reads CASSQRRGGIGGELFF. The CDR3 nucleotides are TGTGCCAGCAGCCAAAGGCGGGGGGGGATTGGCGGGGAGCTGTTTTTT.

This clone occurred a few times. This chain links TRBV9 with TRBJ1-5; 7 bases map to TRBD1. The trim removed 3 bases at V and 0 bases at J, leaving 6 bases unmatched. CDR1 and CDR2 from the germline V gene are SGDLS and YYNGEE. CDR3 length equals 16 residues. CDR3 nucleotide sequence: TGTGCCAGCAGCGGAACGGGACAGAATAGCAATCAGCCCCAGCATTTT. Translating it yields CASSGTGQNSNQPQHF.

The V gene is TRBV4-1, the J gene TRBJ2-1; TRBD2 matches at 11 bases. With 5 bases clipped from V and 1 base from J, the junction kept 4 bases outside the gene matches. Germline V lookup: CDR1 MGHRA, CDR2 YSYEKL. The CDR3 is 16 amino acids. The CDR3 sequence is CASSEGTSGSYNEQFF. CDR3 sequence (DNA): TGCGCCAGCAGCGAAGGGACTAGCGGATCCTACAATGAGCAGTTCTTC.

V usage is TRBV19 and J usage is TRBJ2-7; 12 nucleotides match TRBD2. In germline, CDR1 is LNHDA, CDR2 SQIVND (reference sequence). The CDR3 consists of 17 residues. V shed 3 bases and J 0 bases; nucleotides not matched to a gene: 6. DNA of the CDR3: TGTGCCAGTAGTATTGGGAGACTAGCGGGAGTCTCCTACGAGCAGTACTTC. Amino acid sequence: CASSIGRLAGVSYEQYF.

The V and J genes are TRBV3-1 (or the pseudogene TRBV3-2) and TRBJ1-1, with D possibly being TRBD1 (6 bases). The CDR3 covers 13 residues. Germline loops: CDR1 LGHDT, CDR2 YNNKEL (reference sequence). V was clipped by 0 bases and J by 11 bases, with 13 bases between them. CDR3 nucleotide sequence: TGTGCCAGCAGCCAAGAAAGGGGGTGGGGCGCTTTCTTT. Its protein is CASSQERGWGAFF.

The rearrangement links TRBV18 to TRBJ2-3; unclear D gene. Germline lookup yields CDR1 KGHSH and CDR2 LQKENI. The CDR3 spans 14 residues. V lost 4 bases, J lost 1 base, and 9 bases lay in between. The CDR3 loop reads CASSLGQGTDTQYF. In DNA, the CDR3 is TGTGCCAGCTCACTGGGTCAGGGCACAGATACGCAGTATTTT.

This clone has only a few counts. This sequence joins TRBV28 and TRBJ2-7, with 8 bases identical to TRBD1. CDR1 MDHEN and CDR2 SYDVKM come from the germline V gene. The CDR3 is 12 amino acids. Unmatched junction bases numbered 1, after V lost 3 bases and J lost 6 bases. The CDR3 protein is CASSFRGLEQYF. The CDR3 nucleotides are TGTGCCAGCAGTTTCAGGGGGCTCGAGCAGTACTTC. The full variable domain, completed using reference TRBV28 and TRBJ2-7, is DVKVTQSSRYLVKRTGEKVFLECVQDMDHENMFWYRQDPGLGLRLIYFSYDVKMKEKGDIPEGYSVSREKKERFSLILESASTNQTSMYLCASSFRGLEQYFGPGTRLTVT.

The J gene is TRBJ2-7, the V gene TRBV6-1; 8 nucleotides agree with TRBD2. Germline trimming cut 3 bases from V and 6 bases from J; bases unmatched to any gene: 10. The CDR3 spans 15 residues. CDR1 and CDR2 (germline): MNHNS, SASEGT. Here the CDR3 reads CASSDAGTSWREQYF. CDR3 in DNA: TGTGCCAGCAGTGACGCCGGGACTAGTTGGCGCGAGCAGTACTTC.

This rearrangement joins TRBV5-1 to TRBJ2-5; unclear D gene. This CDR3 contains 13 residues. Germline V gene lookup returns CDR1 SGHRS and CDR2 YFSETQ. V was trimmed by 6 bases and J by 1 base, leaving 10 bases between them. The CDR3 is CASMVSIQETQYF. The CDR3 DNA sequence: TGCGCCAGCATGGTCAGTATCCAAGAGACCCAGTACTTC. Full variable domain (missing parts from reference TRBV5-1 and TRBJ2-5): KAGVTQTPRYLIKTRGQQVTLSCSPISGHRSVSWYQQTPGQGLQFLFEYFSETQRNKGNFPGRFSGRQFSNSRSEMNVSTLELGDSALYLCASMVSIQETQYFGPGTRLLVL.

V and J are TRBV28 and TRBJ1-3, with 7 bases that match TRBD1. In germline, CDR1 is MDHEN, CDR2 SYDVKM. J lost 2 bases, V lost 4 bases, and 2 bases had no gene match. This CDR3 has 14 residues. The DNA for the CDR3 is TGTGCCAGCAGTTCGACAGGGACTGGAAACACCATATATTTT. The encoded protein is CASSSTGTGNTIYF.

This chain joins TRBV5-1 and TRBJ2-1, with 8 bases identical to TRBD2. V shed 5 bases and J 0 bases; nucleotides not matched to a gene: 19. The CDR3 length is 20 residues. Germline lookup yields CDR1 SGHRS and CDR2 YFSETQ. DNA of the CDR3: TGCGCCAGCAGGTTCTATAGCGGGGACCGAATGAAAAGCTCCTACAATGAGCAGTTCTTC. Protein: CASRFYSGDRMKSSYNEQFF.